This passage covers 21 T cell receptor beta chains from one sample sequenced in a study of cytomegalovirus exposure and HLA in healthy donors. The study ran its PCR with 60 Vbeta and 13 Jbeta primers. Assay used: immunoSEQ multiplex PCR; TCRdb lists only in-frame clones, some missing. The data hold some 120,000 clones, with about three quarters observed a single time. The sample was PBMCs. These receptors all come from a woman in her 40s in good health and CMV-seropositive.

This clone is a singleton in its sample. V is TRBV15 and J is TRBJ2-7, with D hard to call. V was shortened by 2 bases and J by 3 bases, with 8 bases between the two germline ends. Germline lookup yields CDR1 LNHNV and CDR2 YYDKDF (reference sequence). CDR3 length: 13 residues. CDR3 sequence reads: CATSRSRNYEQYF. The CDR3 nucleotides read TGTGCCACCAGCAGATCGCGGAACTACGAGCAGTACTTC.

This rearrangement joins TRBV11-2 to TRBJ1-1; a possible D gene is TRBD1 (5 bases). V lost 5 bases and J 3 bases, leaving 19 bases between the germline ends. Germline V gene sequence: CDR1 SGHAT, CDR2 FQNNGV. This CDR3 has 16 residues. The CDR3 DNA reads TGTGCCAGCAGCCCCGAGGCAGGGAGGGTGGACACTGAAGCTTTCTTT. It specifies CASSPEAGRVDTEAFF.

V and J are TRBV6-6 and TRBJ1-6, with 9 bases lining up with TRBD1. Looked up from germline, CDR1 is MNHNY and CDR2 is SVGAGI (reference sequence). CDR3 length: 14 amino acids. V was pared by 6 bases and J by 6 bases, with 3 bases of the junction left unmatched. The CDR3 sequence is CASSLTGGNSPLHF. For the CDR3, the DNA is TGTGCCAGCAGCCTGACAGGGGGTAATTCACCCCTCCACTTT.

This chain uses TRBV6-5 with TRBJ1-2; no clear D. Trimming removed 4 bases at V and 3 bases at J, with 15 bases between. CDR1 and CDR2 from the germline V gene are MNHEY and SVGAGI. This CDR3 contains 15 residues. CDR3 region: CASSSAPPGDYGYTF. As DNA, the CDR3 is TGTGCCAGCAGTTCGGCTCCACCCGGAGACTATGGCTACACCTTC.

The gene calls are TRBV5-1 and TRBJ2-4; D uncertain. Germline CDR1 SGHRS, CDR2 YFSETQ. Deletions cut 2 bases from V and 7 bases from J, with 10 bases between. The CDR3 has 13 residues. The CDR3 DNA reads as TGCGCCAGCAGCTTAAGTAGTACGAACATTCAGTACTTC. This codes for CASSLSSTNIQYF.

This sequence joins TRBV29-1 and TRBJ1-1; a weak D match, TRBD1 (5 bases). The germline V gene encodes CDR1 SQVTM and CDR2 ANQGSEA. Trimming removed 6 bases at V and 4 bases at J, with 18 bases between. This CDR3 has 14 residues. The CDR3 DNA is TGCAGCGTCCAGTATGGGGCTCGGAGCACTGAAGCTTTCTTT. Protein product: CSVQYGARSTEAFF.

This clone was picked up one time. This CDR3 is also generated by other DNA sequences in the sample. The CDR3 reads CASSQLAGGYRDTQYF. The CDR3 coding sequence is TGTGCCAGCAGCCAACTAGCGGGGGGCTATCGAGATACGCAGTATTTT. The chain combines TRBV7-8 with TRBJ2-3; 12 positions match TRBD2. The germline gives CDR1 SGHVS, CDR2 FQNEAQ. There are 16 residues in the CDR3. Germline trimming cut 5 bases from V and 5 bases from J; bases unmatched to any gene: 8.

The gene calls are TRBV4-3 and TRBJ1-5; D remains unclear. The V gene lost 0 bases and the J gene lost 4 bases, with 10 bases spanning the gap. Looked up from germline, CDR1 is LGHNA and CDR2 is YSLEER. The CDR3 consists of 15 residues. The CDR3 region has the DNA TGCGCCAGCAGCCAAGAGGACTCGGAGAATCAGCCCCAGCATTTT. Translation: CASSQEDSENQPQHF.

This clone was detected only a few times. The rearrangement links TRBV6-5 to TRBJ1-2; D is unclear. Per the germline V gene, CDR1 is MNHEY and CDR2 is SVGAGI. Trimming left V 6 bases short and J 4 bases short, with 9 bases between. The CDR3 loop spans 12 amino acids. CDR3 coding DNA: TGTGCCAGCAGGACTGCCCCCTATGGCTACACCTTC. Residues: CASRTAPYGYTF.

V is TRBV6-5 and J is TRBJ2-7; 7 bases match TRBD1. The CDR3 loop spans 15 amino acids. CDR1 MNHEY and CDR2 SVGAGI come from the germline V gene. After removal of 2 bases from V and 3 bases from J, the junction contained 7 bases not matched to a gene. This CDR3 is CASSYGTGVIYEQYF. CDR3 DNA: TGTGCCAGCAGTTACGGAACAGGGGTCATCTACGAGCAGTACTTC.

The V and J genes are TRBV7-9 and TRBJ2-3; 9 bases fit TRBD1. The CDR3 totals 17 residues. Germline V gene sequence: CDR1 SEHNR, CDR2 FQNEAQ (reference sequence). The junction had 10 bases not matched to a gene; V was cut back by 5 bases and J by 1 base. The CDR3 sequence is CASSPRQGGAGTDTQYF. The CDR3 nucleotides are TGTGCCAGCAGCCCCCGACAGGGGGGGGCCGGCACAGATACGCAGTATTTT. Full variable domain (rest looked up from reference TRBV7-9 and TRBJ2-3): DTGVSQNPRHKITKRGQNVTFRCDPISEHNRLYWYRQTLGQGPEFLTYFQNEAQLEKSRLLSDRFSAERPKGSFSTLEIQRTEQGDSAMYLCASSPRQGGAGTDTQYFGPGTRLTVL.

The CDR3 region is CASSLGFGTGTYEQYF. For the CDR3, the DNA is TGTGCCAGCAGCTTAGGGTTTGGGACAGGAACCTACGAGCAGTACTTC. The gene calls are TRBV7-8 and TRBJ2-7, with 8 positions matching TRBD1. CDR1 and CDR2 from the germline V gene are SGHVS and FQNEAQ. The V and J ends lost 1 base and 2 bases, in that order; junction bases with no gene match: 7. The CDR3 spans 16 residues.

The chain uses TRBV12-5 and TRBJ1-6; the D is unclear. This CDR3 region has 12 residues. CDR1 is LGHNT, CDR2 FRNRAP, per germline. The germline V and J ends were trimmed by 2 bases and 9 bases, with 5 bases remaining between them. The CDR3 region is CASGLSSSPLHF. The CDR3 DNA is TGTGCTAGTGGTTTGTCCTCTTCACCCCTCCACTTT.

V gene TRBV11-3 combines with J gene TRBJ2-6, with TRBD1 matching 7 bases. The CDR3 runs 17 residues. J gave up 1 base and V 5 bases, and 8 bases lay outside the gene matches. CDR1 and CDR2 from the germline V gene are SGHNT and YENEEA. The CDR3 sequence is CASSRTGPGSGANVLTF. The CDR3 nucleotides read TGTGCCAGCAGCAGGACAGGACCGGGGTCTGGGGCCAACGTCCTGACTTTC.

The chain uses TRBV6-5 and TRBJ2-5; no clear D gene. Trimming cost V 0 bases and J 2 bases, with 7 bases left between them. The CDR3 is 14 amino acids. The germline CDR1 and CDR2 sequences are MNHEY and SVGAGI. CDR3: CASSYSGRQETQYF. DNA of the CDR3: TGTGCCAGCAGTTACTCGGGCAGGCAAGAGACCCAGTACTTC.

The V and J genes are TRBV9 and TRBJ1-1; D is unresolved. Looked up from germline, CDR1 is SGDLS and CDR2 is YYNGEE. V shed 3 bases and J shed 3 bases, with 15 bases lying between them. This CDR3 is 15 amino acids long. The CDR3, as DNA: TGTGCCAGCAGCGCCACGACACTAGCTGACACTGAAGCTTTCTTT. Its protein product is CASSATTLADTEAFF.

DNA of the CDR3: TGTGCCAGCCGGACGGGGGGCCTTGAAGCTTTCTTT. Residues: CASRTGGLEAFF. The J gene is TRBJ1-1, the V gene TRBV27, with a possible D match to TRBD1 (6 bases). Trimming left V 8 bases short and J 7 bases short, with 14 bases between. Germline V gene data show CDR1 as MNHEY and CDR2 as SMNVEV (reference sequence). CDR3 length: 12 residues.

CDR3 sequence: CAISESLQGGTEAFF. DNA of the CDR3: TGTGCCATCAGTGAAAGCCTACAGGGCGGCACTGAAGCTTTCTTT. The V and J genes are TRBV10-3 and TRBJ1-1, with D possibly matching TRBD1 (6 bases). This CDR3 contains 15 residues. Trimming pared 3 bases from V and 4 bases from J, leaving 15 bases between. Per the germline V gene, CDR1 is ENHRY and CDR2 is SYGVKD.

The rearrangement links TRBV7-2 to TRBJ2-7; 10 bases align to TRBD1. Germline assignment: CDR1 SGHTA and CDR2 FQGNSA. The J segment lost 4 bases and the V segment lost 6 bases, leaving 3 bases of the junction unmatched. This CDR3 spans 13 amino acids. The CDR3 is CASSSDRGYEQYF. Here the CDR3 DNA reads TGTGCCAGCAGTTCGGACAGGGGGTACGAGCAGTACTTC.

V gene TRBV6-6 combines with J gene TRBJ2-7; 12 bases are a match to TRBD2. The V segment lost 6 bases and the J segment 1 base; nucleotides outside the gene matches: 4. Germline-derived CDR1 and CDR2 are MNHNY and SVGAGI (reference sequence). There are 15 residues in the CDR3. CDR3 region: CASSDTSGGSYEQYF. CDR3 sequence (DNA): TGTGCCAGCAGCGATACTAGCGGGGGGTCCTACGAGCAGTACTTC.

V usage is TRBV10-3 and J usage is TRBJ1-1, with D possibly matching TRBD1 (5 bases). The CDR3 spans 14 residues. Germline V gene lookup returns CDR1 ENHRY and CDR2 SYGVKD. V gave up 3 bases and J gave up 4 bases, with 12 bases separating them. The CDR3 DNA is TGTGCCATCAGTGACTACAAGGGGTCCACTGAAGCTTTCTTT. Translated, it gives CAISDYKGSTEAFF.